The rows below give T cell receptor beta chains drawn from one sample of a study of cytomegalovirus exposure and HLA in healthy donors. Using immunoSEQ multiplex PCR, the repertoire was profiled, and TCRdb retains in-frame clones only, with some absent. Of about 190,000 clones in the sample, 80% to 85% were seen once. Sequenced sample: PBMCs. The receptor set was obtained from a woman aged 18-29 years in good health and CMV-seronegative. The conserved cysteine and the conserved F or W are not part of the CDR3 here. The D gene is left open where the match is weak.

J: TRBJ1-2; V: TRBV9; D: NA; CDR3: ASSVGDYGYT
J: TRBJ2-2; V: TRBV30; D: NA; CDR3: ACPQGFDTGELF
J: TRBJ1-1; V: TRBV7-9; D: NA; CDR3: SSSLLGGSYLEAF
J: TRBJ2-2; V: TRBV2; D: TRBD1; CDR3: AVFRDRHTGELF
J: TRBJ2-1; V: TRBV18; D: TRBD1; CDR3: ASSPGQWDNEQF
J: TRBJ1-2; V: TRBV6-5; D: NA; CDR3: ASSYLRGSGGYT
J: TRBJ2-3; V: TRBV25-1; D: NA; CDR3: ASSDLAFTDTQY
J: TRBJ2-7; V: TRBV30; D: NA; CDR3: AWSRSRREQY
J: TRBJ2-1; V: TRBV5-1; D: TRBD1; CDR3: ASSGTGSSYNEQF
J: TRBJ1-1; V: TRBV29-1; D: TRBD1; CDR3: SVETDTGGNTEAF
J: TRBJ2-4; V: TRBV18; D: TRBD1; CDR3: ASSPLQGAAKNIQY
J: TRBJ2-1; V: TRBV11-3; D: TRBD2; CDR3: ASSRASGTRNEQF
J: TRBJ2-1; V: TRBV13; D: TRBD2; CDR3: ASSPRGSGSSPYNEQF
J: TRBJ2-7; V: TRBV19; D: TRBD1; CDR3: ASRISGTAYEQY
J: TRBJ2-3; V: TRBV15; D: NA; CDR3: ATSLGRTDTQY
J: TRBJ2-7; V: TRBV28; D: TRBD2; CDR3: ASSFRGLAGGEQY
J: TRBJ1-1; V: TRBV18; D: NA; CDR3: ASSPYRNTEAF
J: TRBJ1-3; V: TRBV18; D: NA; CDR3: ASSRQGSGNTIY
J: TRBJ1-2; V: TRBV6-1; D: TRBD1; CDR3: ASSPQQGAGYGYT
J: TRBJ1-1; V: TRBV10-1; D: NA; CDR3: ASSDKGAGDTEAF
J: TRBJ2-1; V: TRBV27; D: TRBD2; CDR3: ASSSLAGVNEQF
J: TRBJ2-3; V: TRBV2; D: NA; CDR3: ASSDLETQY
J: TRBJ2-6; V: TRBV28; D: TRBD1; CDR3: ASSRGLGANVLT
J: TRBJ1-5; V: TRBV7-8; D: NA; CDR3: ASSLVGGSGSNQPQH
J: TRBJ1-1; V: TRBV6-6; D: TRBD1; CDR3: ASQRGQGAKAF
J: TRBJ2-3; V: TRBV29-1; D: TRBD2; CDR3: SVAGGRVDTQY
J: TRBJ2-5; V: TRBV25-1; D: TRBD1; CDR3: ASSALNRGREATQY
J: TRBJ1-2; V: TRBV7-9; D: NA; CDR3: ASSSTLMSSYGYT
J: TRBJ2-7; V: TRBV27; D: NA; CDR3: ASNSGWEQY
J: TRBJ1-2; V: TRBV28; D: NA; CDR3: ASSPGVHGGYT
J: TRBJ2-1; V: TRBV7-2; D: TRBD2; CDR3: ASSLEPGGYNEQF
J: TRBJ1-2; V: TRBV11-3; D: NA; CDR3: ASSLDLGGYT
J: TRBJ2-2; V: TRBV19; D: NA; CDR3: ATRTALNTGELF
J: TRBJ1-2; V: TRBV14; D: NA; CDR3: ASSLTGGRPRSMDGYT
J: TRBJ1-2; V: TRBV30; D: NA; CDR3: AQLDGGRHYGYT
J: TRBJ1-2; V: TRBV27; D: TRBD1; CDR3: ASRPSGQGRYGYT
J: TRBJ2-3; V: TRBV28; D: TRBD2; CDR3: ASSLGQNGRADTQY
J: TRBJ2-7; V: TRBV19; D: NA; CDR3: ASEDSSRDYEQY
J: TRBJ1-2; V: TRBV5-4; D: NA; CDR3: ASSFGGSRAFYGYT
J: TRBJ2-3; V: TRBV5-1; D: TRBD1; CDR3: ASSLGESQGDTQY
J: TRBJ1-2; V: TRBV5-6; D: NA; CDR3: ASSLDRGYGYT
J: TRBJ2-5; V: TRBV7-2; D: NA; CDR3: ASSFSVQETQY
J: TRBJ1-1; V: TRBV7-2; D: NA; CDR3: ASSLRSEAF
J: TRBJ2-5; V: TRBV5-6; D: NA; CDR3: ASSLGEGPPKETQY
J: TRBJ2-7; V: TRBV5-1; D: NA; CDR3: ASSLGGPAAYEQY
J: TRBJ2-7; V: TRBV7-2; D: TRBD2; CDR3: ASSYGSGSYEQY
J: TRBJ2-7; V: TRBV7-2; D: NA; CDR3: ASSLDPGLSYEQY
J: TRBJ2-5; V: TRBV7-6; D: TRBD2; CDR3: ASSRDYTVTQY
J: TRBJ2-1; V: TRBV27; D: NA; CDR3: ASSRKSGRSYNEQF
J: TRBJ2-1; V: TRBV19; D: TRBD2; CDR3: ASSLTSGNEQF